This T cell receptor (beta chain) appears in the sequencing data of a study of shared clonotypes between healthy human individuals. Notes on the study in general: Sampling covered blood only; tissue repertoires likely differ. In contrast to clonotypes shared by all four donors, non-shared clonotypes had lower generation probabilities.

With 0 bases clipped from V and 2 bases from J, the junction kept 11 bases outside the gene matches. The germline CDR1 and CDR2 sequences are MGHRA and YSYEKL. The length of the CDR3 is 18 residues. It was into CD45RA+ naive and CD45RA-negative memory subsets that the CD4+ cells were split. Per the study methods: ImmunoSEQ yielded junction-only sequences lacking quality scores, so filtering differed. This table comes from immunoSEQ multiplex PCR, and its TCRdb copy is limited to in-frame clones, with some not included. V and J calls plus clone size are reproduced from that table; the DNA served to infer D and trimming. In the table there are about 710,000 clones, 55% to 85% of which are singletons. A word on this clone: What it binds is not known.

The material sequenced was memory CD4+ T cells sorted from blood. Documented subset: CD45RA-negative fraction. The genes are TRBV4-1 and TRBJ2-7; 9 bases fit TRBD2. This clonotype was sampled from a woman in her thirties in good health. CDR3: CASSQDYGASGAPYEQYF. The CDR3 DNA reads as TGCGCCAGCAGCCAAGATTATGGGGCTAGCGGGGCCCCCTACGAGCAGTACTTC.